This entry is about one T cell receptor beta chain. No cognate antigen has been identified for it. Nothing much larger sits one base from this clone, and base qualities are not available. The sample's treatment or condition label, decoded: allogeneic hematopoietic cell transplantation with graft depleted of TCRalphabeta T cells and CD19 B cells. The children who served as transplant recipients had been given grafts of TCRalphabeta/CD19-depleted allogeneic hematopoietic cells. From a lookup of the germline V gene, CDR1 and CDR2 are SGHRS and YFSETQ. V is pruned by 0 bases and J by 10 bases, leaving 9 bases of the junction without a gene match. The CDR3 numbers 16 residues from cysteine through phenylalanine. Only CDR3 DNA remains: 48 bases, in frame from the first base. This sample stems from a study of T-cell reconstitution after alpha-beta-depleted transplantation in children (TCRdb year 2016). About the study as a whole: Using TCR repertoire profiling, the study followed T-cell immune reconstitution in a quantitative way in children after TCRalphabeta/CD19-depleted allogeneic hematopoietic cell transplantation. Here is what the overall study found, with its caveats: In some patients, the high TCRbeta diversity seen at day 60 was put down to recipient T cells and intrathymic progenitors that had survived conditioning. Over subsequent months, a decline in hyperexpanded clone frequencies was noted, and after one year, T-cell counts and TCRbeta diversity were mostly ascribed to newly produced T cells. The apparently early alphabetaT-cell count recovery about two months after transplant was reportedly dependent on only several hundred rapidly expanded clones derived from non-depleted graft cells.

Library construction relied on PCR. The sequencing machine was an Illumina HiSeq 2500. TCR libraries were prepared with molecular barcoding, using unique molecular identifiers to normalize TCRbeta repertoire quantification. TCRdb trimmed public reads at Q25 via fastp, called clones via MiXCR and kept in-frame beta chains. CDR3 protein sequences are deduplicated, and each keeps its most common genes and DNA. Recorded for this sample are about 470,000 distinct CDR3 sequences; roughly two fifths of them occurred a single time. The ten largest clones represent 27% of the sample. The sequencing here drew on PBMCs, taken before TCRalphabeta/CD19-depleted stem cell transplant. The chain is made from TRBV5-1 and TRBJ2-1; 11 junctional bases match TRBD2. The sequence derives from a girl aged 2-9 years with aplastic anemia, due to receive a stem cell transplant. The bases are TGCGCCAGCAGCTTGGGGGTTAGCGGGAGGGCCGGAGAGCAGTTCTTC. It codes for CASSLGVSGRAGEQFF.